Each of the 9 T cell receptor beta chains below was sequenced from the same sample in a study of radiation and T cells in renal cell carcinoma. TCRdb keeps only in-frame clones here, not all; method: immunoSEQ multiplex PCR. Found here are over 60,000 clones, about 80% of them singletons; the top ten hold approximately 7%. Described time point: blood 2 weeks post-SBRT. Treatment defined: 15 Gy SBRT to primary tumor, nephrectomy 4 weeks later. This specimen consisted of blood, obtained from a patient whose treatment included radiotherapy and nephrectomy. The receptors were gathered from a man in his sixties with renal cell carcinoma.

The gene calls are TRBV9 and TRBJ1-1; TRBD1 aligns across 9 bases. The trim removed 0 bases at V and 4 bases at J, leaving 13 bases unmatched. This CDR3 comprises 18 residues. Germline V lookup: CDR1 SGDLS, CDR2 YYNGEE. Written as DNA, the CDR3 is TGTGCCAGCAGCGTAGGGAACGGGACAGGGTTGAGGAGCACTGAAGCTTTCTTT. Its translation: CASSVGNGTGLRSTEAFF.

The chain carries TRBV10-3 and TRBJ1-4; maybe TRBD1 (6 bases). Trimming pared 3 bases from V and 7 bases from J, leaving 12 bases between. Looked up from germline, CDR1 is ENHRY and CDR2 is SYGVKD. The CDR3 is 14 residues long. The CDR3 bases are TGTGCCATCAGTGATGGACAGCACGGTGAAAAACTGTTTTTT. It is translated as CAISDGQHGEKLFF.

The V call is TRBV30, the J call TRBJ1-1; 8 positions match TRBD1. The trim removed 5 bases at V and 4 bases at J, leaving 9 bases unmatched. This CDR3 has 14 residues. Germline assignment: CDR1 GTSNPN and CDR2 SVGIG (reference sequence). CDR3 sequence reads: CAWAPGGSVTEAFF. For the CDR3, the DNA is TGTGCCTGGGCTCCAGGGGGCTCGGTCACTGAAGCTTTCTTT.

The chain links TRBV14 to TRBJ2-1; D remains unclear. Trimming took off 1 base at V and 5 bases at J, with 15 bases between the two ends. The length of the CDR3 is 16 residues. The germline V gene encodes CDR1 SGHDN and CDR2 FVKESK. CDR3 region: CASSQVWALGNNEQFF. The CDR3 bases are TGTGCCAGCAGCCAAGTATGGGCTTTAGGGAACAATGAGCAGTTCTTC.

CDR3 nucleotides: TGTGCCAGCAGTGAAGGAAGACTAGCGGAAGAGACCCAGTACTTC. As protein: CASSEGRLAEETQYF. The genes are TRBV6-1 and TRBJ2-5; 9 positions agree with TRBD2. Germline V gene lookup returns CDR1 MNHNS and CDR2 SASEGT. The V and J ends lost 1 base and 3 bases, in that order; junction bases with no gene match: 3. This CDR3 is built from 15 residues.

The chain combines TRBV4-1 with TRBJ2-5, with TRBD2 matching 12 bases. The CDR3 is made up of 16 amino acids. CDR1 and CDR2 from the germline V gene are MGHRA and YSYEKL. Trimming cost V 4 bases and J 3 bases; bases outside gene matches: 6. CDR3 protein: CASSRGSSGREETQYF. Here the CDR3 DNA reads TGCGCCAGCAGCCGCGGTTCTAGCGGGAGGGAAGAGACCCAGTACTTC.

The genes are TRBV9 and TRBJ1-3; weak D call: TRBD1 (5 bases). The CDR3 covers 13 residues. Per germline, CDR1 SGDLS and CDR2 YYNGEE. The V gene lost 0 bases and the J gene lost 4 bases, with 5 bases spanning the gap. CDR3 loop: CASSVGQGNTIYF. Here the CDR3 DNA reads TGTGCCAGCAGCGTAGGACAGGGAAACACCATATATTTT. The entire variable domain, with the rest obtained from reference TRBV9 and TRBJ1-3, is as follows: DSGVTQTPKHLITATGQRVTLRCSPRSGDLSVYWYQQSLDQGLQFLIQYYNGEERAKGNILERFSAQQFPDLHSELNLSSLELGDSALYFCASSVGQGNTIYFGEGSWLTVV.

This chain connects TRBV18 to TRBJ2-5, with 8 bases matching TRBD2. CDR1 and CDR2 (germline): KGHSH, LQKENI. The ends lost 1 base at V and 7 bases at J; junction bases unmatched: 5. The CDR3 sequence is 14 residues long. The CDR3 loop is CASSPRAGEGTQYF. CDR3 nucleotides: TGTGCCAGCTCACCACGAGCGGGAGAGGGGACCCAGTACTTC.

J is TRBJ2-3 and V is TRBV4-2, with TRBD2 matching 9 bases. Germline trimming cut 0 bases from V and 2 bases from J; bases unmatched to any gene: 6. Germline CDR1 LGHNA, CDR2 YNFKEQ. The CDR3 length is 17 residues. CDR3 sequence: CASSQDPGLADTDTQYF. For the CDR3, the DNA is TGTGCCAGCAGCCAAGATCCGGGACTAGCCGACACAGATACGCAGTATTTT.